This T cell receptor (beta chain) is drawn from a study of T cell changes during pregnancy in multiple sclerosis. Here immunoSEQ multiplex PCR was the method, and the copy in TCRdb shows in-frame clones only, minus some. The sample includes tens of thousands of clones, over 75% of them seen just once. This specimen consisted of CD8+ T cells from peripheral blood mononuclear cells, obtained before pregnancy. The clonotype originates from a female donor with multiple sclerosis, enrolled in a pregnancy study.

CDR3 sequence reads: CSAGPGTGSDEQYF. The CDR3 DNA sequence: TGCAGCGCCGGCCCCGGGACAGGGTCTGACGAGCAGTACTTC. The rearrangement joins TRBV29-1 to TRBJ2-7, with 9 nucleotides matching TRBD1. CDR3 size: 14 residues. V lost 7 bases, J lost 5 bases, and 12 bases stayed unmatched. Germline V gene data show CDR1 as SQVTM and CDR2 as ANQGSEA.